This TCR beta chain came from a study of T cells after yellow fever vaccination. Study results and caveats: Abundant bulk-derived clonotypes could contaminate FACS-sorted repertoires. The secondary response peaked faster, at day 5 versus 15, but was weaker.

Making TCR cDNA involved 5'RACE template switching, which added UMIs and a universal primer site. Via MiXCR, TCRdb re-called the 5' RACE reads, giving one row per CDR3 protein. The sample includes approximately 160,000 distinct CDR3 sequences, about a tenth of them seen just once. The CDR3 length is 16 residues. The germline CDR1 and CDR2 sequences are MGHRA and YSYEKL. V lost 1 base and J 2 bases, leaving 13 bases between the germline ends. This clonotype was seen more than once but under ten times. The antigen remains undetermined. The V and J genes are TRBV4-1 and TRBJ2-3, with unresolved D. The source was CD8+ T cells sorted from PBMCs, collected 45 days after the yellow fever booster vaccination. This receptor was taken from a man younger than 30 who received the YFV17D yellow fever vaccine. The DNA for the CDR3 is TGCGCCAGCAGCCAAGCTGGTGGCTTTAACACAGATACGCAGTATTTT. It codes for CASSQAGGFNTDTQYF.